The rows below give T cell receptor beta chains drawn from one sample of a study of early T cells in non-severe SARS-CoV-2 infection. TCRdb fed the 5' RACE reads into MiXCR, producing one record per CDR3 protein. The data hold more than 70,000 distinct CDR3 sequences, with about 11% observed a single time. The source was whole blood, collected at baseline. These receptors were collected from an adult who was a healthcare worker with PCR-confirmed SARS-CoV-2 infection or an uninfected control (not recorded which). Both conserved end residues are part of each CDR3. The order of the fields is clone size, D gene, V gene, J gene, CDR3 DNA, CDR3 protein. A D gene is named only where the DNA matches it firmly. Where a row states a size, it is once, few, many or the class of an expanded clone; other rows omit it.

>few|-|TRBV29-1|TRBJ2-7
TGCAGCGTTACGGGGACCGAGCAGTACTTC
CSVTGTEQYF
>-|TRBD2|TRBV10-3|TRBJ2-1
TGTGCCGTTGGACTAGCGGTTGAATATAATGAGCAGTTCTTC
CAVGLAVEYNEQFF
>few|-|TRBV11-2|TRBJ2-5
TGTGCCAGCAGCAATACTTCGGGGAACAAGTACTTC
CASSNTSGNKYF
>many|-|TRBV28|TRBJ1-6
TGTGCCAGCAGCTGGGGGTATAGGGATTCACCCCTCCACTTT
CASSWGYRDSPLHF
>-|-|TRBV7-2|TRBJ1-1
TGTGCCAGCAGCTTAGACTCAGGACAGCTCAAAGCTTTCTTT
CASSLDSGQLKAFF
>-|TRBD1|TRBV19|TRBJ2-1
TGTGCCAGTAGTCCGGATTTAGACAGGGGGGGATACAATGAGCAGTTCTTC
CASSPDLDRGGYNEQFF
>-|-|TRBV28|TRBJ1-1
TGTGCCAGCAGTTTTCATGAGGAGGGGAACACTGAAGCTTTCTTT
CASSFHEEGNTEAFF
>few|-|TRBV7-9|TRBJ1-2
TGTGCCAGCAGCCGAACCGGGACAACGCCTAACTATGGCTACACCTTC
CASSRTGTTPNYGYTF
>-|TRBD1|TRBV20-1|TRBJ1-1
TGCAGTGCTAGACAAAACAGGGGAACTGAAGCTTTCTTT
CSARQNRGTEAFF
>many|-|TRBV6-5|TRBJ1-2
TGTGCCAGCAGTTACCAGTCGCGGCACAAAGGCTACACCTTC
CASSYQSRHKGYTF
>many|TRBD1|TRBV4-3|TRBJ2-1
TGCGCCAGCAGCCAGACTCCAGGGGGCGCCTACAATGAGCAGTTCTTC
CASSQTPGGAYNEQFF
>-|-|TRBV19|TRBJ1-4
TGTGCCAGTAGTACCGTGCGATCCTCTAATGAAAAACTGTTTTTT
CASSTVRSSNEKLFF
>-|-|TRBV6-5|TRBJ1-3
TGTGCCAGCAGCACCGGAACAGGGACCTACTCTGGAAACACCATATATTTT
CASSTGTGTYSGNTIYF
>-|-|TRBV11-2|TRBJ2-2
TGTGCCAGCAGCATCCGGCGGAACACCGGGGAGCTGTTTTTT
CASSIRRNTGELFF
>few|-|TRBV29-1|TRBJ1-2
TGCAGCGTTGAAGGGAGAGCTAACTATGGCTACACCTTC
CSVEGRANYGYTF
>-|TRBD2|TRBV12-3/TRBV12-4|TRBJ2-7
TGTGCCAGCAGGAGGGAGCGGGGCTCCTACGAGCAGTACTTC
CASRRERGSYEQYF
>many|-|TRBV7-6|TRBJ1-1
TGTGCCAGCAGCTTAGAACCAAACACTGAAGCTTTCTTT
CASSLEPNTEAFF
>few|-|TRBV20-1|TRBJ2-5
TGCAGTGCTTCCGCTCCCCGAACTATAGTCGGAACCCAGTACTTC
CSASAPRTIVGTQYF
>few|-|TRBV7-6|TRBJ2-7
TGTGCCAGCAGCTTAGGGAGGTCGGACGAGCAGTACTTC
CASSLGRSDEQYF
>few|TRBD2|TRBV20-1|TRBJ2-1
TGCAGTGCTAGGGAAAGCGGGGGAAGGCACAATGAGCAGTTCTTC
CSARESGGRHNEQFF
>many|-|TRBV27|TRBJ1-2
TGTGCCAGCGGAAACAGTTATAACTATGGCTACACCTTC
CASGNSYNYGYTF
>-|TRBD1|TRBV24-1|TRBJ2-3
TGTGCCACCAGTGACACAACAGGGGCCACAGATACGCAGTATTTT
CATSDTTGATDTQYF
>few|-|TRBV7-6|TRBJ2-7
TGTGCCAGCAGCTTACGGGGACTCCACGGGGAGCAGTACTTC
CASSLRGLHGEQYF
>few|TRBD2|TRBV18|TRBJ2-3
TGTGCCAGCTCACCCCTCCCGCGGGGGGCCCCAGTGGGAACGCAGTATTTT
CASSPLPRGAPVGTQYF
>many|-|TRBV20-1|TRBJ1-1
TGCAGTGCGCCAAAGCGACAGGCTGAAATTAACACTGAAGCTTTCTTT
CSAPKRQAEINTEAFF
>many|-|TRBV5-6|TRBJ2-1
TGTGCCAGCAGCGTCACGGATGAGCAGTTCTTC
CASSVTDEQFF
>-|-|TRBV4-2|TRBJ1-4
TGTGCCAGCAGCCAAGGCGAGGGCGGTGAAAAACTGTTTTTT
CASSQGEGGEKLFF
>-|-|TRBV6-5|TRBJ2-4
TGTGCCAGCAGTTACTCGGCCCTGGAAAACATTCAGTACTTC
CASSYSALENIQYF
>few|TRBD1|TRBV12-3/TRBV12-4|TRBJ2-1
TGTGCCAGCAGTTTACGGGGACAGGGCAACAATGAGCAGTTCTTC
CASSLRGQGNNEQFF
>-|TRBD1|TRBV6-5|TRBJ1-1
TGTGCCAGCAGTTACTCCACGGGACAGTCAGAAGCTTTCTTT
CASSYSTGQSEAFF
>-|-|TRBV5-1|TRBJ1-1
TGCGCCAGCAGCTTGGAAGGGTTCGAGGCTTTCTTT
CASSLEGFEAFF
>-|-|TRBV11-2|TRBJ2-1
TGTGCCAGCAGGACCCCGGGACATCTCTACAATGAGCAGTTCTTC
CASRTPGHLYNEQFF
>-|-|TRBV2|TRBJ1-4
TGTGCCGGGTACAGGGAAACTAATGAAAAACTGTTTTTT
CAGYRETNEKLFF
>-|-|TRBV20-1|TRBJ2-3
TGCAGTGCTCAAGAGGCGTCGGGATTGTGGGGCACAGATACGCAGTATTTT
CSAQEASGLWGTDTQYF
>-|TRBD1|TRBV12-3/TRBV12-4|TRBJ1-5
TGTGCCAGCAGTCTCCTACAGGGGGTAGGCCAGCCCCAGCATTTT
CASSLLQGVGQPQHF
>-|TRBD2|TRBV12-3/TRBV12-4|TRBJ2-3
TGTGCCAGCAGTTTAGGGGTAGCGGGGTCATACACAGATACGCAGTATTTT
CASSLGVAGSYTDTQYF
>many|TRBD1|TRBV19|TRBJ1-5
TGTGCCAGTAGTACCTCAGGGGGCACGGGCAATCAGCCCCAGCATTTT
CASSTSGGTGNQPQHF
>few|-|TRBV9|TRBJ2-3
TGTGCCAGCAGCGTAGCCGTTGAGGGTAAGGGTACGCAGTATTTT
CASSVAVEGKGTQYF
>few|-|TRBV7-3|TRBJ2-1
TGTGCCAGCAGCCCCCAAGGGGAGTACTACAATGAGCAGTTCTTC
CASSPQGEYYNEQFF
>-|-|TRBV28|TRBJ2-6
TGTGCCAGCAGTGGTCCCAACGTCCTGACTTTC
CASSGPNVLTF
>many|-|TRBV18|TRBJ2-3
TGTGCCAGCTCACCACCCCCCTTGGATACGCAGTATTTT
CASSPPPLDTQYF
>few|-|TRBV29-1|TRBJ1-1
TGCAGCGTCCTACAGGGTACGACCACTGAAGCTTTCTTT
CSVLQGTTTEAFF
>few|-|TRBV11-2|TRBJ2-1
TGTGCCAGCAGCGTTAGGGGGGTATCGATTGAGCAGTTCTTC
CASSVRGVSIEQFF
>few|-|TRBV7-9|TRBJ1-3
TGTGCCAGCAGCTTATCTGGAAACACCATATATTTT
CASSLSGNTIYF
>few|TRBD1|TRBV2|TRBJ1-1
TGTGCCAGCATGTCGACGGGACAGGGATTCGATGAAGCTTTCTTT
CASMSTGQGFDEAFF
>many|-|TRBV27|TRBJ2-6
TGTGCCACCTCTTTGTCCTCTGGGGCCAACGTCCTGACTTTC
CATSLSSGANVLTF
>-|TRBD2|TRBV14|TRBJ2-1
TGTGCCAGCAGCCCCTACTTAGGACTAGCGGGGATTAATGAGCAGTTCTTC
CASSPYLGLAGINEQFF
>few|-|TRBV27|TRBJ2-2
TGTGCCAGCAGTTTATTCGGCCAGCCGGCCGCCGGGGAGCTGTTTTTT
CASSLFGQPAAGELFF
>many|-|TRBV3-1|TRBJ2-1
TGTGCCAGCAGCCCTGAACCCAGGACTTACCGGGACAATGAGCAGTTCTTC
CASSPEPRTYRDNEQFF
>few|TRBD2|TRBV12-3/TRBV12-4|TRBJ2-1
TGTGCCAGCAGTGTAGCGGGGGCCCCCTACAATGAGCAGTTCTTC
CASSVAGAPYNEQFF
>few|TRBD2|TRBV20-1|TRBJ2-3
TGCAGTGCTTCACGTAGCGGGGGGGGAAGCACAGATACGCAGTATTTT
CSASRSGGGSTDTQYF
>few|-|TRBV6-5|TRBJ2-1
TGTGCCAGCAGTTACCAAGACTATTTGTGGGAGTATGAGCAGTTCTTC
CASSYQDYLWEYEQFF